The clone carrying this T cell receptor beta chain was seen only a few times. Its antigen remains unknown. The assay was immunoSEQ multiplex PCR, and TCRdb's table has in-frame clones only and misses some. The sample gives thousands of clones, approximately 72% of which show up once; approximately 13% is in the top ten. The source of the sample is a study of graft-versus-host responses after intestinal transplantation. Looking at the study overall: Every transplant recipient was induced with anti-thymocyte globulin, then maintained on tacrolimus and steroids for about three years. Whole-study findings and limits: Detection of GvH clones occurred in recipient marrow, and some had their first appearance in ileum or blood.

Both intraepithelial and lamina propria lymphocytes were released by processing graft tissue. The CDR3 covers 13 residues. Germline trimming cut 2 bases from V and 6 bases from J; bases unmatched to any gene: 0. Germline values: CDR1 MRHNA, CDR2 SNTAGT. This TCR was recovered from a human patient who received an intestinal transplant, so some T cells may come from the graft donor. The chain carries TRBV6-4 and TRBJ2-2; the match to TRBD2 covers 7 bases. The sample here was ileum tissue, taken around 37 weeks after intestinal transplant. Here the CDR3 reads CASSDGGAGELFF. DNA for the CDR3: TGTGCCAGCAGTGACGGGGGGGCCGGGGAGCTGTTTTTT.